The 15 T cell receptor beta chains below were found in one sample sequenced in a study of radiation and T cells in renal cell carcinoma. Using immunoSEQ multiplex PCR, the repertoire was profiled, and TCRdb retains in-frame clones only, with some absent. The sample contains about 170,000 clones, about 87% of which appear only once. The sample's time point: blood 4 weeks post-SBRT, at nephrectomy. As for treatment: 15 Gy SBRT to primary tumor, nephrectomy 4 weeks later. The sequenced sample was blood, obtained from a patient whose treatment included radiotherapy and nephrectomy. The source of these receptors is a woman aged 45-65 years with renal cell carcinoma.

The V call is TRBV7-8, the J call TRBJ1-6, with D tentatively TRBD1 (6 bases). This CDR3 is 17 amino acids long. The V end was cut by 0 bases, the J end by 7 bases, with 16 bases between. Per germline, CDR1 SGHVS and CDR2 FQNEAQ. The CDR3 nucleotides are TGTGCCAGCAGCTTAGCGGGGGCAGGGTGGGGCAATTCACCCCTCCACTTT. Translated: CASSLAGAGWGNSPLHF. The variable domain in full, with the rest retrieved from reference TRBV7-8 and TRBJ1-6, is GAGVSQSPRYKVAKRGQDVALRCDPISGHVSLFWYQQALGQGPEFLTYFQNEAQLDKSGLPSDRFFAERPEGSVSTLKIQRTQQEDSAVYLCASSLAGAGWGNSPLHFGNGTRLTVT.

This clone has just a few counts. V and J are TRBV14 and TRBJ1-1; TRBD1 agrees at 8 bases. Germline CDR1 SGHDN, CDR2 FVKESK. The V segment lost 2 bases and the J segment 4 bases; nucleotides outside the gene matches: 3. There are 14 residues in the CDR3. CDR3 in amino acids: CASSQIRGPTEAFF. In DNA form, the CDR3 reads TGTGCCAGCAGCCAAATCAGGGGGCCCACTGAAGCTTTCTTT.

This chain uses TRBV5-3 with TRBJ1-1; 7 bases match TRBD1. TRBV5-3 qualifies as an ORF whose function is uncertain. This CDR3 has 15 amino acids. With V trimmed by 4 bases and J by 3 bases, 9 bases remained unmatched. The CDR3 spells CARSPRGQFDTEAFF. CDR3 nucleotides: TGTGCCAGAAGCCCGAGGGGACAGTTTGACACTGAAGCTTTCTTT.

This sequence joins TRBV2 and TRBJ2-7; D might be TRBD1 (6 bases). Germline V CDR1 and CDR2: SNHLY, FYNNEI. CDR3 length equals 18 residues. V lost 3 bases and J lost 0, with 21 bases in between. CDR3 sequence reads: CASSEKGQGIVDSYEQYF. CDR3 bases: TGTGCCAGCAGTGAGAAGGGACAAGGGATAGTAGACTCCTACGAGCAGTACTTC.

The gene calls are TRBV5-1 and TRBJ2-1; 8 nucleotides line up with TRBD1. V gave up 0 bases and J gave up 4 bases; unmatched junction bases: 3. Germline assignment: CDR1 SGHRS and CDR2 YFSETQ. The CDR3 consists of 15 residues. CDR3 DNA sequence: TGCGCCAGCAGCTTGGGGGGACAGGAGTACAATGAGCAGTTCTTC. Its protein product is CASSLGGQEYNEQFF.

The chain has TRBV4-1 and TRBJ2-5, with D perhaps TRBD1 (6 bases). Germline V CDR1 and CDR2: MGHRA, YSYEKL. V was clipped by 1 base and J by 1 base, with 7 bases between them. The CDR3 covers 14 residues. CDR3 sequence reads: CASSQGTVQETQYF. CDR3 bases: TGCGCCAGCAGCCAAGGGACAGTCCAAGAGACCCAGTACTTC.

CDR3 loop: CASSRQGAIDYGYTF. The CDR3 bases are TGTGCCAGCAGTCGTCAGGGGGCAATTGACTATGGCTACACCTTC. This rearrangement joins TRBV6-5 to TRBJ1-2; TRBD1 aligns across 8 bases. The germline CDR1 and CDR2 sequences are MNHEY and SVGAGI. V gave up 5 bases and J gave up 3 bases; unmatched junction bases: 8. The CDR3 has 15 amino acids.

The V gene is TRBV9, the J gene TRBJ1-5; D remains unclear. Germline loops: CDR1 SGDLS, CDR2 YYNGEE. The CDR3 spans 13 residues. The V and J ends lost 0 bases and 9 bases respectively, with 10 bases between them. The CDR3 DNA is TGTGCCAGCAGCGTAGGTGTCGGTCGGCCCCAGCATTTT. This translates into CASSVGVGRPQHF.

This clone was recorded once. The chain is built from TRBV19 and TRBJ1-3; D is unresolved. The CDR3 runs 15 residues. V gave up 4 bases and J gave up 0 bases, with 10 bases separating them. CDR1 and CDR2 from the germline V gene are LNHDA and SQIVND (reference sequence). The CDR3 coding sequence is TGTGCCAGTAGTAATGACCGACGCTCTGGAAACACCATATATTTT. Translation: CASSNDRRSGNTIYF.

This chain links TRBV10-1 with TRBJ1-2, with TRBD1 matching 7 bases. Per the germline V gene, CDR1 is WNHNN and CDR2 is SYGVQD (reference sequence). V dropped 5 bases and J dropped 5; count of bases not matched to a gene: 5. The CDR3 has 13 amino acids. Here the CDR3 DNA reads TGCGCCAGCAGTTCATCAGGGGGATATGGCTACACCTTC. This translates into CASSSSGGYGYTF.

This clone was seen only once. The chain links TRBV10-1 to TRBJ2-7, with TRBD2 matching over 7 bases. V lost 6 bases and J lost 5; bases outside the gene matches: 16. Germline loops: CDR1 WNHNN, CDR2 SYGVQD (reference sequence). The CDR3 length is 16 residues. CDR3 bases: TGCGCCAGCAGCCCCAGCGGGAAATCCGTCTTGGACGAGCAGTACTTC. It codes for CASSPSGKSVLDEQYF.

The J gene is TRBJ2-5, the V gene TRBV25-1; TRBD1 matches at 8 bases. Germline loops: CDR1 MGHDK, CDR2 SYGVNS. CDR3 size: 15 residues. The V segment lost 3 bases and the J segment 4 bases; nucleotides outside the gene matches: 7. The CDR3 loop reads CASSDLDRAGETQYF. In DNA, the CDR3 is TGTGCCAGCAGTGACCTGGACAGGGCGGGAGAGACCCAGTACTTC.

The chain recombines TRBV15 with TRBJ2-7, with 10 bases fitting TRBD2. The V gene's germline CDR1 is LNHNV and CDR2 YYDKDF (reference sequence). The CDR3 runs to 15 residues. V dropped 4 bases and J dropped 2; count of bases not matched to a gene: 5. CDR3 in DNA: TGTGCCACCAGCACACTAGCGGGGCCTGCCTACGAGCAGTACTTC. Amino acid sequence: CATSTLAGPAYEQYF.

The chain has TRBV7-2 and TRBJ2-5, with a possible D match to TRBD2 (6 bases). Trimming removed 4 bases from V and 4 bases from J, with 16 bases in between. Germline CDR1 SGHTA, CDR2 FQGNSA. CDR3 length: 15 amino acids. The CDR3 loop is CASSSRRMEGETQYF. CDR3 sequence (DNA): TGTGCCAGCAGCTCGCGACGGATGGAGGGAGAGACCCAGTACTTC. The whole variable domain, remainder taken from reference TRBV7-2 and TRBJ2-5, is GAGVSQSPSNKVTEKGKDVELRCDPISGHTALYWYRQSLGQGLEFLIYFQGNSAPDKSGLPSDRFSAERTGGSVSTLTIQRTQQEDSAVYLCASSSRRMEGETQYFGPGTRLLVL.

This rearrangement joins TRBV2 to TRBJ1-3; tentatively, D is TRBD1 (5 bases). V lost 2 bases to trimming and J lost 0 bases, with 8 bases between them. The germline V gene encodes CDR1 SNHLY and CDR2 FYNNEI. CDR3 length equals 15 residues. CDR3 bases: TGTGCCAGCAGTGAACAGGGTTCCTCTGGAAACACCATATATTTT. Encoded protein: CASSEQGSSGNTIYF.